This TCR beta chain was identified during a study of CD8 T cells in Susac syndrome. It was with random hexamers that roughly 0.45 to 1 ug RNA was reverse transcribed. TCRdb ran MiXCR on the immunoSEQ multiplex PCR reads and lists one entry per CDR3 protein. Here the sample spans tens of thousands of distinct CDR3 sequences, around 94% being singletons. The germline V gene has CDR1 MNHEY and CDR2 SVGEGT. The CDR3 has 18 amino acids. V shed 2 bases and J 1 base; nucleotides not matched to a gene: 9. TCR beta sequences were obtained from blood CD8+ and CD4+ T cells. Healthy donors constituted the control group, matched for age and sex. TEMRA cells were enriched by FACS, and CD4+ and CD8+ T cells were negatively isolated.

What was sequenced was CD8+ T cells from PBMCs. This sequence was found in a human donor in good health. The chain couples TRBV6-2 or TRBV6-3 to TRBJ2-4; 9 nucleotides match TRBD2. CDR3 sequence reads: CASSYQGGGAGAKNIQYF. DNA of the CDR3: TGTGCCAGCAGTTACCAAGGCGGGGGGGCCGGCGCCAAAAACATTCAGTACTTC.